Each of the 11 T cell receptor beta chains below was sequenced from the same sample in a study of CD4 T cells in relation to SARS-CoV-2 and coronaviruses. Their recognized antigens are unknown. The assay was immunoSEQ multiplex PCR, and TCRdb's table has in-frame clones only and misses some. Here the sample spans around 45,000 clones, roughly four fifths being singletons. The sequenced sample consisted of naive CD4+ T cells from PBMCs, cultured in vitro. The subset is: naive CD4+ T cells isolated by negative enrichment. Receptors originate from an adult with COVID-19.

The DNA for the CDR3 is TGTGCCACCAGCAGAGAGGGGATTGGGGAGACCCAGTACTTC. The encoded protein is CATSREGIGETQYF. The chain combines TRBV15 with TRBJ2-5; D gene ambiguous. V lost 0 bases to trimming and J lost 5 bases, with 10 bases between them. The CDR3 is made up of 14 amino acids. The germline CDR1 and CDR2 sequences are LNHNV and YYDKDF (reference sequence).

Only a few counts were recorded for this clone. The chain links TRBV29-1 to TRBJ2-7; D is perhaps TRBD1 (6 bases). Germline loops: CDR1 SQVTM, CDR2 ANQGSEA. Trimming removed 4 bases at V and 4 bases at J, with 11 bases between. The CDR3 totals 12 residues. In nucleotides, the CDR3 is TGCAGCGTTGGGGACACTAGTTACGAGCAGTACTTC. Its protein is CSVGDTSYEQYF.

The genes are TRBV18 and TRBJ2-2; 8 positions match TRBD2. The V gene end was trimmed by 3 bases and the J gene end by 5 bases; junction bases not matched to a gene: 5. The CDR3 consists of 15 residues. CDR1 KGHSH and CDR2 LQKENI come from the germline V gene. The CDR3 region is CASSPREGRTGELFF. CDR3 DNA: TGTGCCAGCTCACCCCGGGAGGGCCGGACCGGGGAGCTGTTTTTT.

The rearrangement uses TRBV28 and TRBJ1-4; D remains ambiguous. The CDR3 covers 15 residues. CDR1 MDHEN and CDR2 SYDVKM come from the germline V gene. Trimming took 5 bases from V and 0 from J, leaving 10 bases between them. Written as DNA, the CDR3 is TGTGCCAGCAGTCCCGCCGGGGCAACTAATGAAAAACTGTTTTTT. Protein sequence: CASSPAGATNEKLFF.

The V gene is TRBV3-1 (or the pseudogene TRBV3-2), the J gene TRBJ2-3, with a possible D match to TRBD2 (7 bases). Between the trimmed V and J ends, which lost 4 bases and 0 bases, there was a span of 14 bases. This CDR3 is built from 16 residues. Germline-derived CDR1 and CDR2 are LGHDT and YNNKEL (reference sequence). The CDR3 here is CASSPGGGPSTDTQYF. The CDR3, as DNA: TGTGCCAGCAGCCCTGGGGGGGGCCCTAGCACAGATACGCAGTATTTT.

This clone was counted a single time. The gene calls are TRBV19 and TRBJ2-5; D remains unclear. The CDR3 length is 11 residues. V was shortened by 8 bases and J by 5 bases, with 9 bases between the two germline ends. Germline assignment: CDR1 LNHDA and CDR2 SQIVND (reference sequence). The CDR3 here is CASGFGETQYF. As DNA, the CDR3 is TGTGCCAGTGGCTTTGGGGAGACCCAGTACTTC.

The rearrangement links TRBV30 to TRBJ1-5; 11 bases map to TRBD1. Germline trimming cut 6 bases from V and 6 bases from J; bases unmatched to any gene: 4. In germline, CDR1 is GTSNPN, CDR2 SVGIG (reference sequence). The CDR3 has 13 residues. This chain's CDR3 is CACGQGARQPQHF. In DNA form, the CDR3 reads TGTGCCTGTGGACAGGGGGCTCGTCAGCCCCAGCATTTT. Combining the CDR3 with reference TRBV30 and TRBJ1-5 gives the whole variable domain SQTIHQWPATLVQPVGSPLSLECTVEGTSNPNLYWYRQAAGRGLQLLFYSVGIGQISSEVPQNLSASRPQDRQFILSSKKLLLSDSGFYLCACGQGARQPQHFGDGTRLSIL.

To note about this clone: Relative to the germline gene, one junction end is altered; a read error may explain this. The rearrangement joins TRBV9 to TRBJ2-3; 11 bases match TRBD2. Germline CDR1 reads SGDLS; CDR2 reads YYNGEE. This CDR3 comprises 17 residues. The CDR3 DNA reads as TGTGCCAGCAGCGCAACGAGCACTAGCGGGAGCAGAGATACGCAGTATTTT. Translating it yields CASSATSTSGSRDTQYF.

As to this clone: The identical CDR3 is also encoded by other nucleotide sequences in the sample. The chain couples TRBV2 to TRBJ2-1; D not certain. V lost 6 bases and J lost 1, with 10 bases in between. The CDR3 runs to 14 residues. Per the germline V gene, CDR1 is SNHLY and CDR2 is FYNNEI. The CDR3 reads CASSINRSYNEQFF. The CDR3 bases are TGTGCCAGCAGCATTAACAGATCCTACAATGAGCAGTTCTTC. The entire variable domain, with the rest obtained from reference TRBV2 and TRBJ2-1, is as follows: EPEVTQTPSHQVTQMGQEVILRCVPISNHLYFYWYRQILGQKVEFLVSFYNNEISEKSEIFDDQFSVERPDGSNFTLKIRSTKLEDSAMYFCASSINRSYNEQFFGPGTRLTVL.

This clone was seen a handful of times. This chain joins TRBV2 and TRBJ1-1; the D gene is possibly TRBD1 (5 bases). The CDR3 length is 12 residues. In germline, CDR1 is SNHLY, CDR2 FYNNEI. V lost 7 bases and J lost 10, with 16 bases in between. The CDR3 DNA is TGTGCCAGCACTGCGACAGCTACAGGAGCTTTCTTT. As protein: CASTATATGAFF.

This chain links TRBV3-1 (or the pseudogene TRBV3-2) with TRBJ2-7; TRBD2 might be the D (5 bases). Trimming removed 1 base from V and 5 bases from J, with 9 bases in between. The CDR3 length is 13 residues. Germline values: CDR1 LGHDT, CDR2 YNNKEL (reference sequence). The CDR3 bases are TGTGCCAGCAGCCAAGGGGCGAGGGACGAGCAGTACTTC. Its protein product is CASSQGARDEQYF.